Shown below are 8 T cell receptor beta chains from a single sample sequenced in a study of radiation and T cells in renal cell carcinoma. The assay was immunoSEQ multiplex PCR, and TCRdb's table has in-frame clones only and misses some. Seen here are 150,000 or so clones, 88% observed once, and the top ten hold roughly 4%. Time point denoted: baseline pretreatment blood. Stated treatment: 15 Gy SBRT to primary tumor, nephrectomy 4 weeks later. The sample consisted of blood, taken from a patient whose treatment included radiotherapy and nephrectomy. These receptors came from a woman in her 70s with renal cell carcinoma.

The chain employs TRBV2 and TRBJ2-7; D not certain. CDR1 SNHLY and CDR2 FYNNEI come from the germline V gene. The CDR3 is 13 residues long. The V gene lost 7 bases and the J gene lost 7 bases, with 17 bases spanning the gap. The CDR3, as DNA: TGTGCCAGCACCCCCACCGGATTAAGTGAGCAGTACTTC. Translating it yields CASTPTGLSEQYF.

The rearrangement joins TRBV5-1 to TRBJ2-6; a weak D match, TRBD2 (5 bases). The V end was cut by 6 bases, the J end by 0 bases, with 7 bases between. The length of the CDR3 is 14 residues. The germline CDR1 and CDR2 sequences are SGHRS and YFSETQ. The CDR3 here is CASNGDSGANVLTF. CDR3 coding DNA: TGCGCCAGCAACGGGGACTCTGGGGCCAACGTCCTGACTTTC.

The genes are TRBV7-8 and TRBJ1-2; the match to TRBD1 covers 7 bases. The V and J ends lost 6 bases and 5 bases, in that order; junction bases with no gene match: 12. Germline CDR1 is SGHVS and CDR2 is FQNEAQ. This CDR3 is 15 amino acids long. CDR3 loop: CASSTLWTGEYGYTF. In nucleotides, the CDR3 is TGTGCCAGCAGTACCCTGTGGACAGGTGAATATGGCTACACCTTC.

The chain recombines TRBV18 with TRBJ1-2; no clear D. This CDR3 region has 11 residues. The V gene lost 6 bases and the J gene lost 4 bases, with 6 bases spanning the gap. Germline CDR1 KGHSH, CDR2 LQKENI. The CDR3 loop is CASSLSYGYTF. In DNA, the CDR3 is TGTGCCAGCTCCCTCAGCTATGGCTACACCTTC. Filled out from reference TRBV18 and TRBJ1-2, the complete variable domain reads NAGVMQNPRHLVRRRGQEARLRCSPMKGHSHVYWYRQLPEEGLKFMVYLQKENIIDESGMPKERFSAEFPKEGPSILRIQQVVRGDSAAYFCASSLSYGYTFGSGTRLTVV.

This chain joins TRBV7-9 and TRBJ1-4, with unresolved D. Germline V gene sequence: CDR1 SEHNR, CDR2 FQNEAQ (reference sequence). The germline V and J ends were trimmed by 1 base and 6 bases, with 12 bases remaining between them. The CDR3 extends over 15 amino acids. CDR3 residues: CASSLVGRGHEKLFF. DNA for the CDR3: TGTGCCAGCAGCTTAGTGGGCAGAGGGCATGAAAAACTGTTTTTT. The full variable domain, rest sourced from reference TRBV7-9 and TRBJ1-4, is DTGVSQNPRHKITKRGQNVTFRCDPISEHNRLYWYRQTLGQGPEFLTYFQNEAQLEKSRLLSDRFSAERPKGSFSTLEIQRTEQGDSAMYLCASSLVGRGHEKLFFGSGTQLSVL.

V is TRBV4-3 and J is TRBJ1-2, with TRBD1 matching 8 bases. Germline V gene lookup returns CDR1 LGHNA and CDR2 YSLEER. J was trimmed by 11 bases and V by 1 base; bases with no gene match: 12. CDR3 length equals 15 residues. The DNA for the CDR3 is TGCGCCAGCAGCCAAGCCCCAGGACAGGGTAATAGTTACACCTTC. It codes for CASSQAPGQGNSYTF.

A few counts support this clone. The chain links TRBV29-1 to TRBJ1-4, with TRBD1 identical over 8 bases. Germline assignment: CDR1 SQVTM and CDR2 ANQGSEA. The CDR3 totals 17 residues. Trimming removed 5 bases from V and 0 bases from J; junction bases left unmatched: 11. CDR3: CSVTRTGNHATNEKLFF. The CDR3, as DNA: TGCAGCGTTACCCGGACAGGGAACCACGCAACTAATGAAAAACTGTTTTTT.

This clone was seen just once. The chain recombines TRBV19 with TRBJ2-1; 12 bases align to TRBD2. With 5 bases clipped from V and 7 bases from J, the junction kept 9 bases outside the gene matches. The germline V gene has CDR1 LNHDA and CDR2 SQIVND (reference sequence). CDR3 size: 16 residues. In DNA, the CDR3 is TGTGCCAGTAGTCTCCAGACTAGCGGGGGTGGTAATGAGCAGTTCTTC. Amino acids: CASSLQTSGGGNEQFF.